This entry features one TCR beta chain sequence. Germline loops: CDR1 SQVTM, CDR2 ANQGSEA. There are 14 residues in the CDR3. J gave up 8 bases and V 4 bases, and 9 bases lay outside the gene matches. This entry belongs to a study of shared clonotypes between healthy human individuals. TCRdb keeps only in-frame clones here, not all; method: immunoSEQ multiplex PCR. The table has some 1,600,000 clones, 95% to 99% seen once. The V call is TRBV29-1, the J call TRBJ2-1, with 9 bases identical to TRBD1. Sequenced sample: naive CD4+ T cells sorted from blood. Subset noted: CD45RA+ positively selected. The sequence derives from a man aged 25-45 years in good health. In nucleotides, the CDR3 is TGCAGCGTTGCCCGACAGGGGGGCTCGGATGAGCAGTTCTTC. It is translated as CSVARQGGSDEQFF.